Presented here are 22 T cell receptor beta chains from one specimen sequenced in a study of T cell repertoires in cytomegalovirus infection (dated by TCRdb to about 2019). TCRdb names Illumina HiSeq 1500 as the instrument used. Through fastp at Q25 and MiXCR, TCRdb rebuilt clones from the public reads, retaining in-frame beta chains. Rows merge per CDR3 protein into single entries with the most common DNA and genes. This sample holds around 750,000 distinct CDR3 sequences; around a third were observed only once. 9.5% to 15% of the sample is in the top ten clones. The treatment or condition tag for this specimen amounts to: in vitro stimulation with specific CMV peptide epitopes to enrich CMV-specific T cells. These receptors' targets are unknown. The starting material was cultured CD8+ T cells from PBMCs, obtained from culture after CMV antigen stimulation. All receptors derive from a human donor in good health (CMV status not recorded). Some clones in this sample may be carry-over from other donors' samples.

This clonotype occurred a few times. The chain is built from TRBV4-1 and TRBJ2-1, with D possibly being TRBD1 or TRBD2 (5 bases each). This CDR3 has 15 residues. Germline CDR1 reads MGHRA; CDR2 reads YSYEKL. V lost 6 bases and J lost 1, with 13 bases in between. The CDR3 nucleotides read TGCGCCAGCAGTATGGGGACCCTATCCTACAATGAGCAGTTCTTC. The encoded protein is CASSMGTLSYNEQFF.

This clonotype came up once. The gene calls are TRBV4-1 and TRBJ1-3; no firm D call. Germline V gene sequence: CDR1 MGHRA, CDR2 YSYEKL. Trimming took 0 bases from V and 4 from J, leaving 16 bases between them. This CDR3 comprises 17 residues. The CDR3 bases are TGCGCCAGCAGCCAAGAAGACCCCACGGGAGTCGGAAACACCATATATTTT. Its protein is CASSQEDPTGVGNTIYF.

This clonotype was seen a handful of times. The chain links TRBV6-2 or TRBV6-3 to TRBJ2-1; D possibly matches TRBD1 or TRBD2 (5 bases each). Germline CDR1 is MNHEY and CDR2 is SVGEGT. Trimming took off 3 bases at V and 9 bases at J, with 12 bases between the two ends. The CDR3 length is 13 residues. The CDR3 DNA reads as TGTGCCAGCAGTTATGGGGCGGGCGGTGAGCAGTTCTTC. As protein: CASSYGAGGEQFF.

This chain uses TRBV7-2 with TRBJ2-1, with 10 bases lining up with TRBD2. Germline V gives CDR1 SGHTA, CDR2 FQGNSA. This CDR3 has 17 amino acids. V lost 3 bases, J lost 0 bases, and 5 bases stayed unmatched. The CDR3 region is CASSFRLAGGSYNEQFF. The CDR3 DNA reads TGTGCCAGCAGCTTTCGTTTAGCGGGGGGCTCCTACAATGAGCAGTTCTTC.

The chain recombines TRBV20-1 with TRBJ2-3; D might be TRBD2 (5 bases). Per the germline V gene, CDR1 is DFQATT and CDR2 is SNEGSKA (reference sequence). This CDR3 is 13 amino acids long. The germline V and J ends were trimmed by 2 bases and 8 bases, with 14 bases remaining between them. The CDR3 sequence is CSARTKLDGTQYF. The CDR3, as DNA: TGCAGTGCTAGAACTAAACTAGACGGTACGCAGTATTTT.

The table lists this clonotype with many counts. The chain links TRBV7-9 to TRBJ2-3; D may be TRBD2 (6 bases). Trimming took 5 bases from V and 5 from J, leaving 23 bases between them. Germline CDR1 and CDR2: SEHNR and FQNEAQ (reference sequence). The CDR3 contains 17 residues. The CDR3 here is CASSPALVSGRVDTQYF. The CDR3 DNA reads as TGTGCCAGCAGCCCAGCCCTGGTTAGCGGTCGGGTAGATACGCAGTATTTT.

The chain carries TRBV5-6 and TRBJ2-5; TRBD1 matches at 7 bases. The length of the CDR3 is 17 residues. V lost 5 bases and J lost 0; bases outside the gene matches: 13. Per the germline V gene, CDR1 is SGHDT and CDR2 is YYEEEE. In nucleotides, the CDR3 is TGTGCCAGCAGTTTAGGGGGCACTGCAGGGGACCAAGAGACCCAGTACTTC. This gives the protein CASSLGGTAGDQETQYF.

The gene calls are TRBV4-1 and TRBJ1-1; D unclear. Deletions cut 1 base from V and 1 base from J, with 7 bases between. The CDR3 is 14 amino acids. CDR1 is MGHRA and CDR2 is YSYEKL in the germline V gene. Here the CDR3 reads CASSQGLTNTEAFF. The CDR3 DNA reads as TGCGCCAGCAGCCAAGGACTTACGAACACTGAAGCTTTCTTT.

This clonotype was seen a handful of times. This chain connects TRBV5-4 to TRBJ2-1; TRBD2 aligns across 11 bases. Germline CDR1 reads SGHNT; CDR2 reads YYREEE (reference sequence). V lost 2 bases, J lost 5 bases, and 6 bases stayed unmatched. This CDR3 has 16 amino acids. CDR3 DNA sequence: TGTGCCAGCAGCTTCGATGGGACTAGCGGAAACAATGAGCAGTTCTTC. As protein: CASSFDGTSGNNEQFF.

In its sample, this clonotype was seen a few times. V is TRBV14 and J is TRBJ2-3; D not resolved. The length of the CDR3 is 14 residues. The germline CDR1 and CDR2 sequences are SGHDN and FVKESK. Trimming stripped 4 bases from V and 5 bases from J, with 13 bases between. The CDR3 coding sequence is TGTGCCAGCAGCCCTTCAGGTGCTGGAGATACGCAGTATTTT. As protein: CASSPSGAGDTQYF.

The chain links TRBV19 to TRBJ2-3, with 7 nucleotides matching TRBD2. Losses at the gene ends were 7 bases for V and 6 bases for J; bases not matched to a gene: 4. The CDR3 extends over 12 amino acids. Germline V gene sequence: CDR1 LNHDA, CDR2 SQIVND (reference sequence). The CDR3 is CASTGGRDTQYF. The CDR3 region has the DNA TGTGCCAGTACGGGGGGTCGGGATACGCAGTATTTT.

J is TRBJ1-5 and V is TRBV6-6; 10 bases match TRBD1. With 2 bases clipped from V and 5 bases from J, the junction kept 6 bases outside the gene matches. From germline, CDR1 is MNHNY and CDR2 SVGAGI (reference sequence). This CDR3 has 16 residues. The CDR3 loop is CASSYRRDRGDQPQHF. In nucleotides, the CDR3 is TGTGCCAGCAGTTACCGCCGGGACAGGGGAGATCAGCCCCAGCATTTT.

This clonotype was observed a handful of times. The CDR3 protein is CASSPPNGQGQGYTF. The CDR3 DNA follows: TGTGCCAGCAGCCCCCCCAATGGACAGGGGCAAGGCTACACCTTC. This chain uses TRBV7-8 with TRBJ1-2; 9 bases fit TRBD1. Germline V gene sequence: CDR1 SGHVS, CDR2 FQNEAQ. J lost 8 bases, V lost 5 bases, and 12 bases had no gene match. The CDR3 is made up of 15 amino acids. Full variable domain (rest looked up from reference TRBV7-8 and TRBJ1-2): GAGVSQSPRYKVAKRGQDVALRCDPISGHVSLFWYQQALGQGPEFLTYFQNEAQLDKSGLPSDRFFAERPEGSVSTLKIQRTQQEDSAVYLCASSPPNGQGQGYTFGSGTRLTVV.

Notes on this clonotype: One base away lies a much larger clone, so this may be a sequencing read error. The rearrangement links TRBV7-2 to TRBJ1-1; D ambiguous. Germline V gene data show CDR1 as SGHTA and CDR2 as FQGNSA. CDR3 length equals 14 residues. V gave up 5 bases and J gave up 1 base, with 11 bases separating them. The CDR3 protein is CASSIVRQNTEAFF. CDR3 sequence (DNA): TGTGCCAGCAGCATAGTCAGACAGAACACTGAAGCTTTCTTT.

The V gene is TRBV5-5, the J gene TRBJ1-5; no reliable D call. The CDR3 sequence is 13 residues long. Trimming removed 6 bases from V and 5 bases from J, with 12 bases in between. The germline V gene has CDR1 SGHKS and CDR2 YYEKEE (reference sequence). CDR3 residues: CASTLNPDQPQHF. Here the CDR3 DNA reads TGTGCCAGCACCCTTAATCCCGATCAGCCCCAGCATTTT.

This chain connects TRBV5-6 to TRBJ1-5; 8 bases are shared with TRBD1. The V gene end was trimmed by 4 bases and the J gene end by 0 bases; junction bases not matched to a gene: 6. The CDR3 runs to 16 residues. CDR1 is SGHDT and CDR2 is YYEEEE in the germline V gene. CDR3 in amino acids: CASSPRTGNSNQPQHF. The CDR3 DNA reads TGTGCCAGCAGCCCGAGGACAGGGAATAGCAATCAGCCCCAGCATTTT.

A few counts support this clonotype. This chain connects TRBV6-2 or TRBV6-3 to TRBJ2-4, with TRBD2 as a possible D gene (6 bases). The CDR3 has 15 amino acids. Trimming took 5 bases from V and 0 from J, leaving 11 bases between them. Germline CDR1 is MNHEY and CDR2 is SVGEGT. CDR3 in DNA: TGTGCCAGCAGTACCGGGGGACTAGCCAAAAACATTCAGTACTTC. This encodes CASSTGGLAKNIQYF.

The chain has TRBV7-6 and TRBJ2-1; TRBD2 agrees at 9 bases. Per the germline V gene, CDR1 is SGHVS and CDR2 is FNYEAQ. J was trimmed by 5 bases and V by 0 bases; bases with no gene match: 5. The CDR3 consists of 16 residues. CDR3 protein: CASSLAAGGLDNEQFF. The DNA of the CDR3 is TGTGCCAGCAGCTTAGCCGCGGGGGGGCTGGACAATGAGCAGTTCTTC.

V and J are TRBV28 and TRBJ2-1, with TRBD2 matching 12 bases. Germline CDR1 is MDHEN and CDR2 is SYDVKM. The V segment lost 7 bases and the J segment 4 bases; nucleotides outside the gene matches: 20. This CDR3 has 20 residues. This CDR3 reads CASIGALAGGTGWVYNEQFF. CDR3 sequence (DNA): TGTGCCAGCATTGGGGCACTAGCGGGGGGTACAGGATGGGTTTACAATGAGCAGTTCTTC. Looking up the rest from reference TRBV28 and TRBJ2-1 gives the full variable domain: DVKVTQSSRYLVKRTGEKVFLECVQDMDHENMFWYRQDPGLGLRLIYFSYDVKMKEKGDIPEGYSVSREKKERFSLILESASTNQTSMYLCASIGALAGGTGWVYNEQFFGPGTRLTVL.

This clonotype was recorded at least ten times. The gene calls are TRBV11-3 and TRBJ2-1, with 7 bases that match TRBD1. With V trimmed by 3 bases and J by 8 bases, 10 bases remained unmatched. This CDR3 comprises 15 residues. Germline values: CDR1 SGHNT, CDR2 YENEEA. As DNA, the CDR3 is TGTGCCAGCAGCTTCGAGACAGGGTATGCGGATGAGCAGTTCTTC. The encoded protein is CASSFETGYADEQFF.

The chain joins TRBV6-5 to TRBJ2-1; D possibly corresponds to TRBD1 (5 bases). The germline CDR1 and CDR2 sequences are MNHEY and SVGAGI. The CDR3 loop spans 16 amino acids. V was pared by 7 bases and J by 5 bases, with 21 bases between. The DNA for the CDR3 is TGTGCCAGCACTCTAACTCTGGCAGGGTGGGACAATGAGCAGTTCTTC. Its translation: CASTLTLAGWDNEQFF.

In this sample, this clonotype turned up many times. The CDR3 bases are TGTGCCAGCAGCTCGTGGGGGACAGGGAATAATGAGCAGTTCTTC. This sequence encodes CASSSWGTGNNEQFF. The chain combines TRBV7-2 with TRBJ2-1; 9 nucleotides line up with TRBD1. Germline CDR1 is SGHTA and CDR2 is FQGNSA. Germline trimming cut 4 bases from V and 7 bases from J; bases unmatched to any gene: 8. The CDR3 length is 15 residues.